This TCR beta chain derives from a study of blood T cell repertoires in COVID-19. At the level of the study: Acute-phase and convalescent COVID-19 samples originated in the United States, Italy and Spain.

How the authors handled the data: From reference gene primer amplification, estimates of nucleated cell counts were derived. Data came from immunoSEQ multiplex PCR; TCRdb stores just in-frame clones and leaves some out. V and J calls and clone size are given by that table; D and trimming were obtained from the DNA. Found here are under 200,000 clones, about 88% of them singletons; the top ten hold 0.55% to 0.6%. CDR1 is SGHTS and CDR2 is YDEGEE in the germline V gene. The ends were cut back, 7 bases at V and 2 bases at J, with 22 bases in the middle. The CDR3 is 16 amino acids. This rearrangement joins TRBV5-8 to TRBJ2-7; D perhaps matches TRBD1 (6 bases). The specimen sequenced was peripheral blood. The sequence was collected from a man aged 55-75 years with COVID-19, enrolled during active disease. CDR3 in DNA: TGTGCCAGCTCCCGGATGGGGGCGGTTATTACCTACGAGCAGTACTTC. Protein product: CASSRMGAVITYEQYF.